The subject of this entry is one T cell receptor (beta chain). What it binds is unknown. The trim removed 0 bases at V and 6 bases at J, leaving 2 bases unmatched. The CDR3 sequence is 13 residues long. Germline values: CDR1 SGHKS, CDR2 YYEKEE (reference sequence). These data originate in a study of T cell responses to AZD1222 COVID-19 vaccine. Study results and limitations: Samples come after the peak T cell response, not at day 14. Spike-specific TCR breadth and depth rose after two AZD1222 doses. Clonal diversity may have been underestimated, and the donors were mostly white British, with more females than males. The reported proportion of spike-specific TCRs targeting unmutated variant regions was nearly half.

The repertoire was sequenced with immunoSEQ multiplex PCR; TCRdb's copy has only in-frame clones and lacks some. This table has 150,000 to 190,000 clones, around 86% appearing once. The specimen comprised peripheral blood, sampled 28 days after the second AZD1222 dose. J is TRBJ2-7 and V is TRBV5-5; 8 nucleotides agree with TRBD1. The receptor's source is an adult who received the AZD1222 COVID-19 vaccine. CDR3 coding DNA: TGTGCCAGCAGCTTGGACAGGGGGGTCGAGCAGTACTTC. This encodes CASSLDRGVEQYF. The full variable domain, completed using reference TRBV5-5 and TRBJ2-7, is DAGVTQSPTHLIKTRGQQVTLRCSPISGHKSVSWYQQVLGQGPQFIFQYYEKEERGRGNFPDRFSARQFPNYSSELNVNALLLGDSALYLCASSLDRGVEQYFGPGTRLTVT.